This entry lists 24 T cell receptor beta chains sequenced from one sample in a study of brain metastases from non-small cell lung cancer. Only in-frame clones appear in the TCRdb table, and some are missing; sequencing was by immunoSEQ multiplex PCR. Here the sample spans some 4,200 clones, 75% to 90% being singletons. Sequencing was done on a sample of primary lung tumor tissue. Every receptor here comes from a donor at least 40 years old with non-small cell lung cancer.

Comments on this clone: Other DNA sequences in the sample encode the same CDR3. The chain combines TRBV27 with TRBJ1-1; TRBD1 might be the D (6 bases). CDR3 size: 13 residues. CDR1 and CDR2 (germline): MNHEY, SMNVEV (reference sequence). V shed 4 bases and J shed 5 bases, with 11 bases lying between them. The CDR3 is CASSSGGNTEAFF. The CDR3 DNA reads TGTGCCAGCAGTTCGGGGGGCAATACTGAAGCTTTCTTT.

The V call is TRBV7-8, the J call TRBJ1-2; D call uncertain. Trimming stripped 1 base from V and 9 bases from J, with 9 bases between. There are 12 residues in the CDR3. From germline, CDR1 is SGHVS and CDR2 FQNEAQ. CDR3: CASSLDRFSYTF. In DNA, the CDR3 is TGTGCCAGCAGCTTAGATAGATTTAGCTACACCTTC. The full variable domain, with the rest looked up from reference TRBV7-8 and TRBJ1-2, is GAGVSQSPRYKVAKRGQDVALRCDPISGHVSLFWYQQALGQGPEFLTYFQNEAQLDKSGLPSDRFFAERPEGSVSTLKIQRTQQEDSAVYLCASSLDRFSYTFGSGTRLTVV.

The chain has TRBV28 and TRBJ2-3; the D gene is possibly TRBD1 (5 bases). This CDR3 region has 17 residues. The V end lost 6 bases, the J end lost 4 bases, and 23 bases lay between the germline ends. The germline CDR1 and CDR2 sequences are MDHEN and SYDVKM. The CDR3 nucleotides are TGTGCCAGCAGGTTGGCCTGGGGCAGGGTTTATCCAGATACGCAGTATTTT. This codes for CASRLAWGRVYPDTQYF.

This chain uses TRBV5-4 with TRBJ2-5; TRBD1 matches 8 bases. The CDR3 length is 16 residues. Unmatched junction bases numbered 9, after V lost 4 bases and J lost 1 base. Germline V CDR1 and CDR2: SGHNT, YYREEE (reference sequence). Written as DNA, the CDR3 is TGTGCCAGCAGCCCCGGACAGGGTGCCCTCCAAGAGACCCAGTACTTC. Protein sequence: CASSPGQGALQETQYF. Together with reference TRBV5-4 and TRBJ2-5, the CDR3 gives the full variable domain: ETGVTQSPTHLIKTRGQQVTLRCSSQSGHNTVSWYQQALGQGPQFIFQYYREEENGRGNFPPRFSGLQFPNYSSELNVNALELDDSALYLCASSPGQGALQETQYFGPGTRLLVL.

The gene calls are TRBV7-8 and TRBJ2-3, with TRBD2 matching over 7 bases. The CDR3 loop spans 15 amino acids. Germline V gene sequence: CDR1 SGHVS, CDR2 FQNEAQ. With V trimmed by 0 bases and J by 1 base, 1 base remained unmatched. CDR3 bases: TGTGCCAGCAGCTTAGCTAGCGGGCGCACAGATACGCAGTATTTT. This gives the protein CASSLASGRTDTQYF.

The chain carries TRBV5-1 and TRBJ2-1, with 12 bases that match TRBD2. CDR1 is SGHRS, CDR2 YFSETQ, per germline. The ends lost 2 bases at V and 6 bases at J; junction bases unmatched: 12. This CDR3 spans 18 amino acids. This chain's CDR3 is CASSLKQSGTSGSNEQFF. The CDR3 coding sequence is TGCGCCAGCAGCTTAAAACAATCCGGGACTAGCGGGTCCAATGAGCAGTTCTTC. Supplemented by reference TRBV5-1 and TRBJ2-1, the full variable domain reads KAGVTQTPRYLIKTRGQQVTLSCSPISGHRSVSWYQQTPGQGLQFLFEYFSETQRNKGNFPGRFSGRQFSNSRSEMNVSTLELGDSALYLCASSLKQSGTSGSNEQFFGPGTRLTVL.

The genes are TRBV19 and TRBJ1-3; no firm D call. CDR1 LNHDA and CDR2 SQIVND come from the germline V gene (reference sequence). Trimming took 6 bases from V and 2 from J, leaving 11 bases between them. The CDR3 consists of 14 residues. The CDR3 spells CASREGSAGNTIYF. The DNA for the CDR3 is TGTGCCAGTAGAGAAGGTTCCGCTGGAAACACCATATATTTT.

CDR3 coding DNA: TGTGCCAGTAGTATAGATTCCCTTAGCGGGAGTGGGGAGACCCAGTACTTC. Translated: CASSIDSLSGSGETQYF. This rearrangement joins TRBV19 to TRBJ2-5; 9 nucleotides align to TRBD2. Germline trimming cut 0 bases from V and 5 bases from J; bases unmatched to any gene: 10. This CDR3 is built from 17 residues. Germline V lookup: CDR1 LNHDA, CDR2 SQIVND (reference sequence).

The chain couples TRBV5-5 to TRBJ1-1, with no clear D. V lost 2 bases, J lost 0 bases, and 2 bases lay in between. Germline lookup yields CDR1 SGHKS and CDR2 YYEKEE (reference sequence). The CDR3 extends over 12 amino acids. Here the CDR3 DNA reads TGTGCCAGCAGCTTCGTGAACACTGAAGCTTTCTTT. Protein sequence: CASSFVNTEAFF.

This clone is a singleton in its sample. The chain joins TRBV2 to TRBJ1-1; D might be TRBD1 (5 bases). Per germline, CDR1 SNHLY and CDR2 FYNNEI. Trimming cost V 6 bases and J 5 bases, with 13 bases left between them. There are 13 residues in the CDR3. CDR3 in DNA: TGTGCCAGCAGGCTCAGGCAGGGAACTGAAGCTTTCTTT. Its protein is CASRLRQGTEAFF.

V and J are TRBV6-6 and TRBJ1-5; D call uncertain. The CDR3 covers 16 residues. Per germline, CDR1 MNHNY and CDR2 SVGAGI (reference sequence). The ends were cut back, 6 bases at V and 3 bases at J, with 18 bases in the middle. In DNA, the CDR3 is TGTGCCAGCAGCCAGAGCGGCACCGCCGACAATCAGCCCCAGCATTTT. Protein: CASSQSGTADNQPQHF.

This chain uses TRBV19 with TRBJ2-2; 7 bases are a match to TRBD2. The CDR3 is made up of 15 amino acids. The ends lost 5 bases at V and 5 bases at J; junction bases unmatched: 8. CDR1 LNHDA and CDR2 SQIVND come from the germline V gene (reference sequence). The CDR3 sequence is CASSETSVRTGELFF. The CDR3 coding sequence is TGTGCCAGTAGTGAAACTAGCGTACGTACCGGGGAGCTGTTTTTT.

As DNA, the CDR3 is TGTGCCAGCAGCTTAGACGACGGGGAGACCCAGTACTTC. Translating it yields CASSLDDGETQYF. V gene TRBV11-3 combines with J gene TRBJ2-5; no firm D call. The V gene lost 0 bases and the J gene lost 5 bases, with 7 bases spanning the gap. Germline V CDR1 and CDR2: SGHNT, YENEEA. The CDR3 runs to 13 residues.

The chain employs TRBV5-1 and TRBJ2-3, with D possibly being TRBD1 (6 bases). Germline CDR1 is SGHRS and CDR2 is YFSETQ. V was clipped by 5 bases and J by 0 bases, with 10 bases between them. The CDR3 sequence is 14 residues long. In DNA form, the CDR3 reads TGCGCCAGCAGGTGGACAGCTAGCACAGATACGCAGTATTTT. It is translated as CASRWTASTDTQYF.

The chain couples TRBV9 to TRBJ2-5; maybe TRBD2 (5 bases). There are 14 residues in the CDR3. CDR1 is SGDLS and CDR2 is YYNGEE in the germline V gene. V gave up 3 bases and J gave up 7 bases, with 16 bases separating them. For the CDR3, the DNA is TGTGCCAGCAGCGAATCTCGGGGTTATGGGACCCAGTACTTC. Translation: CASSESRGYGTQYF.

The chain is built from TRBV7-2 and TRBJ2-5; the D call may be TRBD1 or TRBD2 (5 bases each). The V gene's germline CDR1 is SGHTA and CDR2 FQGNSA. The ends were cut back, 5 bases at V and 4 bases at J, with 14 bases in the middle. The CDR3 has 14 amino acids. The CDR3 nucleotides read TGTGCCAGCAGCCCTGGGACCTCCCGAGAGACCCAGTACTTC. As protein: CASSPGTSRETQYF.

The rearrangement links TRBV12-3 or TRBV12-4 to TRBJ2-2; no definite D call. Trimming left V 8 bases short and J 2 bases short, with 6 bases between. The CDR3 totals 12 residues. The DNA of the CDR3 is TGTGCCAGCGGGCAAAACACCGGGGAGCTGTTTTTT. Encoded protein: CASGQNTGELFF.

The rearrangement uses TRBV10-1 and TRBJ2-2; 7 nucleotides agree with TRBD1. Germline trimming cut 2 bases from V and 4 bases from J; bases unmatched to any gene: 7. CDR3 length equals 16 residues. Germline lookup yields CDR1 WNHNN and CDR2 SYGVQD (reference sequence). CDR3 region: CASSETAGGSTGELFF. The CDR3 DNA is TGCGCCAGCAGTGAGACAGCAGGGGGTAGCACCGGGGAGCTGTTTTTT.

The CDR3 sequence: CASTSGDSTDTQYF. CDR3 nucleotide sequence: TGTGCCAGTACTAGCGGGGATAGCACAGATACGCAGTATTTT. The V call is TRBV19, the J call TRBJ2-3; 9 bases agree with TRBD2. V lost 7 bases to trimming and J lost 0 bases; unmatched junction nucleotides: 2. The CDR3 extends over 14 amino acids. CDR1 and CDR2 from the germline V gene are LNHDA and SQIVND (reference sequence).

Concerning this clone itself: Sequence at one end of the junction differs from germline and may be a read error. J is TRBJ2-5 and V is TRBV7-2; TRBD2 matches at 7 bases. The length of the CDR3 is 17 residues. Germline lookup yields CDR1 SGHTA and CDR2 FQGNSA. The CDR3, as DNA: TGTGCCAGCAACTTAGACCGTACGGCAGGGAGGGGAGAGACCCAGTACTTC. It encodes CASNLDRTAGRGETQYF.

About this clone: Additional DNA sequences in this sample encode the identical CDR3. CDR3 in DNA: TGTGCCAGCGGACCTGACACCGGGGAGCTGTTTTTT. Translating it yields CASGPDTGELFF. V is TRBV6-5 and J is TRBJ2-2; D gene uncertain. V lost 8 bases, J lost 3 bases, and 7 bases lay in between. The CDR3 sequence is 12 residues long. Looked up from germline, CDR1 is MNHEY and CDR2 is SVGAGI.

CDR3 sequence reads: CASSEGTGTLGSATDTQYF. The CDR3 DNA is TGCGCCAGCAGTGAAGGGACAGGCACTCTCGGGTCGGCAACAGATACGCAGTATTTT. The chain is built from TRBV10-1 and TRBJ2-3, with TRBD1 identical over 8 bases. This CDR3 is built from 19 residues. V shed 3 bases and J 3 bases; nucleotides not matched to a gene: 17. Germline values: CDR1 WNHNN, CDR2 SYGVQD (reference sequence).

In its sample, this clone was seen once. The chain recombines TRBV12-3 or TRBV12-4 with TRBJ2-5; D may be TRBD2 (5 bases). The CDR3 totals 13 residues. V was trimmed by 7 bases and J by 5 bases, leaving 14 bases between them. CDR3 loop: CASKLEGRETQYF. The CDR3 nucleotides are TGTGCCAGCAAACTTGAGGGAAGGGAGACCCAGTACTTC.

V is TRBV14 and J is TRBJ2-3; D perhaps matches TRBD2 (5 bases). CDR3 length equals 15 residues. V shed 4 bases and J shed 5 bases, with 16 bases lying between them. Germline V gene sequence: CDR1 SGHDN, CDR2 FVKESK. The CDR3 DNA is TGTGCCAGCAGCCGAGGACTGAAGTGGGGAGATACGCAGTATTTT. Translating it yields CASSRGLKWGDTQYF. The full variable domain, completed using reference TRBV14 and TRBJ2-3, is EAGVTQFPSHSVIEKGQTVTLRCDPISGHDNLYWYRRVMGKEIKFLLHFVKESKQDESGMPNNRFLAERTGGTYSTLKVQPAELEDSGVYFCASSRGLKWGDTQYFGPGTRLTVL.